The T cell receptor beta chain described here comes from a study of cytomegalovirus exposure and HLA in healthy donors. Study at large: It was reported in a later analysis that the same platform had been used for the 120 validation repertoires as for the roughly 710 first-cohort repertoires.

The table came from immunoSEQ multiplex PCR; TCRdb's copy has only in-frame clones and leaves some out. The sample includes 200,000 or so clones, approximately 82% of them seen just once. Overall study results and limits: Among TCR sequences, most were rare, though some public TCRs appeared in many donors. Cytomegalovirus status was reportedly diagnosed by the classifier with high specificity and sensitivity.

As concerns this clone: As yet, its antigen is unknown.

Sequences were obtained from PBMCs. This sequence was found in a woman younger than 30 in good health and CMV-seronegative.

DNA of the CDR3: TGTGCCAGCAGCGCCCAGGACAGGGCCTCCTACGAGCAGTACTTC. It is translated as CASSAQDRASYEQYF. The chain recombines TRBV9 with TRBJ2-7; 8 nucleotides align to TRBD1. Unmatched junction bases numbered 5, after V lost 3 bases and J lost 0 bases. The V gene's germline CDR1 is SGDLS and CDR2 YYNGEE. The CDR3 is 15 amino acids.